Listed below are T cell receptor beta chains from one sample, sequenced in a study of blood T cell repertoires in COVID-19. TCRdb keeps only in-frame clones here, not all; method: immunoSEQ multiplex PCR. The data contain roughly 200,000 clones, about 95% of them singletons. Sequencing input: peripheral blood. The source of these receptors is a man in his thirties or forties with COVID-19, enrolled during active disease. CDR3s include the opening cysteine and the closing phenylalanine or tryptophan. D genes are given only for firm matches. Clone size is given for some rows only: seen once, a few or many times, or a class if the clone is expanded.

V gene	D gene	clone size	J gene	CDR3 DNA	CDR3 protein
TRBV4-1	NA	NA	TRBJ1-2	TGCGCCAGCAGCCCTATCATAATCGGGGAATCGGGTGTTTACTATGGCTACACCTTC	CASSPIIIGESGVYYGYTF
TRBV28	NA	NA	TRBJ2-7	TGTGCCTCCACGGAGGGACAGACCTCCTACGAGCAGTACTTC	CASTEGQTSYEQYF
TRBV7-9	NA	NA	TRBJ2-1	TGTGCCAGCAGCTTAGCGCACCCCCGCGATGAGCAGTTCTTC	CASSLAHPRDEQFF
TRBV6-5	NA	NA	TRBJ2-7	TGTGCCACCCAATCGGGTTCCGGGTCACCCTACGAGCAGTACTTC	CATQSGSGSPYEQYF
TRBV7-9	NA	NA	TRBJ1-6	TGTGCCAGCAGCTCGGACAGTTATAATTCACCCCTCCACTTT	CASSSDSYNSPLHF
TRBV1	NA	NA	TRBJ1-1	TGCACCAGCAGCCAAGATAGCCAAGCTGGGGCTTTCTTT	CTSSQDSQAGAFF
TRBV19	TRBD1	NA	TRBJ1-5	TGTGCCAGTAGTCCGAGGGGGCTTGGCAATCAGCCCCAGCATTTT	CASSPRGLGNQPQHF
TRBV5-1	NA	NA	TRBJ2-5	TGCGCCAGCAGCCCCCAGGGAGAGACCCAGTACTTC	CASSPQGETQYF
TRBV6-5	NA	NA	TRBJ1-2	TGTGCCAGCACCAAGGGGTATGGCTACACCTTC	CASTKGYGYTF
TRBV6-5	NA	NA	TRBJ2-7	TGTGCCAGCAGGCGACTCACATACGAGCAGTACTTC	CASRRLTYEQYF
TRBV9	NA	NA	TRBJ1-5	TGTGCCAGCAGCGTAGGTGGGGCAGGTGGCCAGCCCCAGCATTTT	CASSVGGAGGQPQHF
TRBV19	TRBD2	NA	TRBJ2-1	TGTGCCACCGGACTAGCGGGGGGGAGGGTGTACAATGAGCAGTTCTTC	CATGLAGGRVYNEQFF
TRBV14	TRBD2	NA	TRBJ2-7	TGTGCCAGCAGCCAAGCGGGGGGGGAGCAGTACTTC	CASSQAGGEQYF
TRBV11-2	TRBD1	NA	TRBJ2-3	TGTGCCAGCAGCTTACCCCGGGACAGGGGAGAGGATACGCAGTATTTT	CASSLPRDRGEDTQYF
TRBV19	NA	NA	TRBJ1-2	TGTGCCAGTAACTCGATACAGAGAGACCACTATGGCTACACCTTC	CASNSIQRDHYGYTF
TRBV28	TRBD1	NA	TRBJ2-7	TGTGCCAGCAGGCGTTTCCGGGACAGGGGGCACCACGAGCAGTACTTC	CASRRFRDRGHHEQYF
TRBV19	NA	NA	TRBJ2-7	TGTGCCAGTAGTCCTACCGATGGGCCCGCCGAGCAGTACTTC	CASSPTDGPAEQYF
TRBV7-9	NA	NA	TRBJ1-4	TGTGCCAGCAGCTTTCGACAGGCTAATGAAAAACTGTTTTTT	CASSFRQANEKLFF
TRBV7-3	NA	NA	TRBJ2-5	TGTGCCAGCAGCTTAAACCCCCCGGGGGGCGGAGGAGAGACCCAGTACTTC	CASSLNPPGGGGETQYF
TRBV19	NA	NA	TRBJ1-1	TGTGCCAGTAGTATCACGCCTGAGAGTTGGACTGAAGCTTTCTTT	CASSITPESWTEAFF
TRBV12-5	NA	NA	TRBJ1-5	TGTGCTAGTGGTTTGGGGGAGGTGAGTCAGCCCCAGCATTTT	CASGLGEVSQPQHF
TRBV5-1	NA	NA	TRBJ2-1	TGCGCCAGCAGCTCGGGTCCTCTAGAAGAGCAGTTCTTC	CASSSGPLEEQFF
TRBV11-2	TRBD1	NA	TRBJ1-4	TGTGCCAGCAGCGCTGGGACAGGGCGGGCTAATGAAAAACTGTTTTTT	CASSAGTGRANEKLFF
TRBV5-4	NA	NA	TRBJ2-5	TGTGCCAGCAGCTTGGAGGTGGGGCAGGGAAAGGCGGAGACCCAGTACTTC	CASSLEVGQGKAETQYF
TRBV4-1	TRBD2	NA	TRBJ2-7	TGCGCCAGCAGCCCGACCGTTAGGACTAGCGGGGGGGCATACGAGCAGTACTTC	CASSPTVRTSGGAYEQYF
TRBV6-1	TRBD2	NA	TRBJ2-5	TGTGCCAGCAGTGAAGATTCTAGCGGGGGGCCACAACAAGAGACCCAGTACTTC	CASSEDSSGGPQQETQYF
TRBV11-2	NA	NA	TRBJ2-1	TGTGCCAGCAGCTTTGGGGGGGCGGACCGTCAATACAATGAGCAGTTCTTC	CASSFGGADRQYNEQFF
TRBV12-5	NA	NA	TRBJ2-1	TGTGCTAGTGGTCCCCTCCTGCTATTCCCCCACAATGAGCAGTTCTTC	CASGPLLLFPHNEQFF
TRBV6-5	NA	NA	TRBJ2-1	TGTGCCAGCAGTTACAGAGAAGCAGGGGTCAATGAGCAGTTCTTC	CASSYREAGVNEQFF
TRBV9	TRBD1	NA	TRBJ2-7	TGTGCCAGCAGCGCATCAGGGGGCAGCGAGCAGTACTTC	CASSASGGSEQYF
TRBV5-1	NA	once	TRBJ1-2	TGCGCCAGCCGGACAGAGAACTATGGCTACACCTTC	CASRTENYGYTF
TRBV29-1	NA	NA	TRBJ1-4	TGCAGCGTTGCTGATAGACGAGGAAAACTGTTTTTT	CSVADRRGKLFF
TRBV5-4	NA	few	TRBJ1-3	TGTGCCAGCAGCTTGGGGGGCAGGGGCTCATCTGGAAACACCATATATTTT	CASSLGGRGSSGNTIYF
TRBV12-5	TRBD1	NA	TRBJ2-5	TGTGCTAGTGGTTTGTTCCGGGACAGGGGGCAAGAGACCCAGTACTTC	CASGLFRDRGQETQYF
TRBV3-1/TRBV3-2	NA	NA	TRBJ2-5	TGTGCCAGCAGCCTAATGGAGACCCAGTACTTC	CASSLMETQYF
TRBV6-5	TRBD1	NA	TRBJ1-1	TGTGCCAGCTGGAGACGGACAGGAGGACTTACTGAAGCTTTCTTT	CASWRRTGGLTEAFF